This T cell receptor (beta chain) derives from a study of T cell repertoires in cytomegalovirus infection (dated by TCRdb to between 2017 and 2020). Describing the broader study: Donor HLA type was relevant to the analysis, because carriage of CMV infection together with the matching HLA type was indicated by public TCR beta signatures.

Beyond this particular receptor, the publication reports: In both this cohort and an independent cohort of 352 donors, the cumulative frequency of public TCR beta family members distinguished carriers of CMV infection plus the relevant HLA type. The ex vivo response was dominated by HLA-C-restricted CMV-specific TCR beta clonotypes, and the single most frequent clonotype in two of eight donors was supplied by these HLA-C-restricted clonotypes.

Sequencing relied on an Illumina HiSeq 1500. In-frame beta chains were kept once TCRdb had trimmed the public reads at Q25 with fastp and called clones with MiXCR. Each CDR3 protein appears once, grouped with its most common genes and DNA. The sample data list more than 200,000 distinct CDR3 sequences, and approximately 8.3% of these were observed just once. The top ten clones comprise around 16% of the sample. V loses 5 bases, J loses 6 bases, and the germline ends lie 8 bases apart. CDR1 and CDR2, looked up from the germline V gene (reference sequence), are LNHNV and YYDKDF. The CDR3 has 12 amino acids, counting the end cysteine and phenylalanine. CDR3 DNA only is kept here, 36 bases in frame from base 1. Concerning this clonotype itself: Its cognate antigen has yet to be identified. Per-base quality was not reported, and no clone a single base away is much larger than it.

The specimen sequenced was PBMCs. This receptor was taken from a human donor in good health (CMV status not recorded). Some clones in this sample may be carry-over from other donors' samples. This chain is built from TRBV15 and TRBJ1-5; the D segment could be TRBD1, given 5 matching bases. The CDR3 loop reads CATSQGGQPQHF. The sequence in DNA is TGTGCCACCAGCCAGGGAGGTCAGCCCCAGCATTTT. Joined to the reference TRBV15 and TRBJ1-5 proteins, this CDR3 gives the full variable domain: DAMVIQNPRYQVTQFGKPVTLSCSQTLNHNVMYWYQQKSSQAPKLLFHYYDKDFNNEADTPDNFQSRRPNTSFCFLDIRSPGLGDTAMYLCATSQGGQPQHFGDGTRLSIL.